The clone carrying this T cell receptor beta chain was detected many times. This sample was included in a study of T cells in Graves' hyperthyroidism and ophthalmopathy. On the study more broadly: Peripheral blood samples were taken at initial diagnosis, prior to any treatment.

Germline CDR1 reads SGHVS; CDR2 reads FNYEAQ. V lost 2 bases and J lost 6, with 11 bases in between. The CDR3 is 13 residues long. Amplified TCR beta CDR3 regions came from RNA transcripts. During a first-round RT-PCR of the TCR CDR3, the HTBI primer set was used. Each CDR3 protein is one row after TCRdb ran MiXCR on the multiplex PCR reads. Altogether 600,000 to 850,000 distinct CDR3 sequences are present, around 19% being singletons, with the ten largest covering approximately 15%. The rearrangement uses TRBV7-6 and TRBJ2-7; D call uncertain. This clonotype originated in a woman aged 45-65 years with Graves' hyperthyroidism that later progressed to Graves' ophthalmopathy. The specimen was blood. CDR3 residues: CASSLLGSGEQYF. As DNA, the CDR3 is TGTGCCAGCAGCTTACTTGGTTCGGGCGAGCAGTACTTC.